The T cell receptor (beta chain) described here comes from a study of cytomegalovirus exposure and HLA in healthy donors. Study at large: HLA-typed donors contributed about 85 million unique TCRs, which were held in an early data release.

The CDR3 covers 14 residues. V was cut by 4 bases and J by 6 bases, with 15 bases left in between. Germline-derived CDR1 and CDR2 are SGHAT and FQNNGV. Study-wide results and caveats: HLA alleles showed associations with 15,000 to 20,000 TCR beta sequences in a later analysis, at a 0.05 false discovery rate.

On this clone: Its antigen is currently unknown.

Primers included in the PCR were 60 Vbeta and 13 Jbeta primers. The protocol was immunoSEQ multiplex PCR, while the TCRdb copy is restricted to in-frame clones and leaves out a portion. The sample carries 140,000 to 150,000 clones, roughly 74% recorded once. The origin of this receptor is a woman younger than 35 in good health and CMV-seropositive. What was sequenced was PBMCs. The V gene is TRBV11-2, the J gene TRBJ1-2; D is perhaps TRBD1 (5 bases). Here the CDR3 DNA reads TGTGCCAGCAGCTCCCGGACAAAAGGGGATGGCTACACCTTC. Encoded protein: CASSSRTKGDGYTF.